This TCR beta chain was identified in a study of T cell repertoires in cytomegalovirus infection. Overall study results and limits: Of the TCR beta families, the public ones yielded a cumulative frequency that identified carriers of CMV plus the relevant HLA.

TCRdb fed the reads into MiXCR, producing one record per CDR3 protein. The sample has around 770,000 distinct CDR3 sequences, roughly 29% seen once; the top ten hold around 13%. Germline-derived CDR1 and CDR2 are SGDLS and YYNGEE. The CDR3 runs 13 residues. V lost 3 bases, J lost 9 bases, and 13 bases lay in between. About this clonotype: What it recognizes is unknown.

The specimen comprised cultured CD8+ T cells from PBMCs, sampled from culture after CMV antigen stimulation. This TCR was recovered from a human donor in good health (CMV status not recorded). Some clones in this sample may be carry-over from other donors' samples. The chain uses TRBV9 and TRBJ2-1; TRBD1 might be the D (6 bases). The CDR3 nucleotides are TGTGCCAGCAGCGAACCAGGGGTCGCTGAGCAGTTCTTC. Its translation: CASSEPGVAEQFF.